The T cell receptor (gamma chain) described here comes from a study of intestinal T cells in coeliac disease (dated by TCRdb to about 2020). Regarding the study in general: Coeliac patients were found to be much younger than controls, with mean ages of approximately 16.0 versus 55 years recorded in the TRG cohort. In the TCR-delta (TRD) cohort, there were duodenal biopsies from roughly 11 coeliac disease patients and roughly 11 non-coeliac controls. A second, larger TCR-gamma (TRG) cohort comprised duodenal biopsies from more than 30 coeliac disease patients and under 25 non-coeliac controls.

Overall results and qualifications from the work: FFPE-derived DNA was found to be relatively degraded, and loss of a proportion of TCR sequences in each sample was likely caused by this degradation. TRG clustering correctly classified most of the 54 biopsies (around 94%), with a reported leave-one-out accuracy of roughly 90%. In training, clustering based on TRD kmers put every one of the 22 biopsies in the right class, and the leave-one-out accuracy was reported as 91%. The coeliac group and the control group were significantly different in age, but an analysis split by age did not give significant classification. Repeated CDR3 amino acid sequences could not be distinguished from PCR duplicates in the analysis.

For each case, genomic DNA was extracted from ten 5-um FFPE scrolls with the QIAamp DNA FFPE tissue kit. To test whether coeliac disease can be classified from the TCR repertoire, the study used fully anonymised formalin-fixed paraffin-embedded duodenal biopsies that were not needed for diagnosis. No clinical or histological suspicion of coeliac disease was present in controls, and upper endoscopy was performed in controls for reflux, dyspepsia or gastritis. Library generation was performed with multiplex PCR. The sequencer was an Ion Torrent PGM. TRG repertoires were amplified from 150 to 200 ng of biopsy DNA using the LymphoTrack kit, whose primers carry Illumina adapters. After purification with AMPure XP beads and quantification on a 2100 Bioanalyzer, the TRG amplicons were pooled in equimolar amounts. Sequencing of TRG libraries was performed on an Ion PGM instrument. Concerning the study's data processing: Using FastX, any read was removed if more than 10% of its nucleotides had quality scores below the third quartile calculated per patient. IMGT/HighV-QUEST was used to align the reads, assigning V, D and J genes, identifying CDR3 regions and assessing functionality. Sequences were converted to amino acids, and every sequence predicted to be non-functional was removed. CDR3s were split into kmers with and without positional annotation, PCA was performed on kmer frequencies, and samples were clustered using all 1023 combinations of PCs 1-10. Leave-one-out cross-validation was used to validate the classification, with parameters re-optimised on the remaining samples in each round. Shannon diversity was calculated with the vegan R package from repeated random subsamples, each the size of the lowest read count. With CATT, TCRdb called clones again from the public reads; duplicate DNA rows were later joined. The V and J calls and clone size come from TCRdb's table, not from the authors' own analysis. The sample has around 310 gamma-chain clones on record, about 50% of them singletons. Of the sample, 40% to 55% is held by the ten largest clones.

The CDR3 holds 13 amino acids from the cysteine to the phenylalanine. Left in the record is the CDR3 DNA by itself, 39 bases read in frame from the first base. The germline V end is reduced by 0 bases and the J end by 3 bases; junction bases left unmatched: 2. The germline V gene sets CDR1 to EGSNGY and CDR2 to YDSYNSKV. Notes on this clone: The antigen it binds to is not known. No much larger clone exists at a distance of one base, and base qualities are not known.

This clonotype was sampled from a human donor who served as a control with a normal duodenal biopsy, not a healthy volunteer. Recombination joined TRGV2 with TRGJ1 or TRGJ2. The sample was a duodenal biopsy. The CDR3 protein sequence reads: CATWDGAYYKKLF. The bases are TGTGCCACCTGGGACGGGGCTTATTATAAGAAACTCTTT.